Included here is one TCR beta chain sequence, with context. TCRdb's table, derived via immunoSEQ multiplex PCR, lists solely in-frame clones and lacks some. The sample holds about 50,000 clones, approximately 88% seen once. This specimen belongs to a study of blood T cell repertoires in COVID-19. On the study more broadly: T cells, B-cell-depleted T cells, or PBMCs provided the cDNA or gDNA that served as material.

V was shortened by 6 bases and J by 0 bases, with 11 bases between the two germline ends. There are 15 residues in the CDR3. The germline gives CDR1 KGHSH, CDR2 LQKENI. The chain joins TRBV18 to TRBJ1-4; D remains ambiguous. The sequencing input was peripheral blood. The source of this sequence is a human donor in a cohort sampled during active COVID-19. The CDR3, as DNA: TGTGCCAGCTCCGGGTCGAAAGCAACTAATGAAAAACTGTTTTTT. Amino acid sequence: CASSGSKATNEKLFF. Filled out from reference TRBV18 and TRBJ1-4, the complete variable domain reads NAGVMQNPRHLVRRRGQEARLRCSPMKGHSHVYWYRQLPEEGLKFMVYLQKENIIDESGMPKERFSAEFPKEGPSILRIQQVVRGDSAAYFCASSGSKATNEKLFFGSGTQLSVL.